The 27 T cell receptor beta chains in this list originate from one sample, sequenced in a study of cytomegalovirus exposure and HLA in healthy donors. PCR employed 60 Vbeta and 13 Jbeta primers. TCRdb's table, derived via immunoSEQ multiplex PCR, lists solely in-frame clones and lacks some. The sample holds about 160,000 clones; around 79% are singletons and the top ten take 3.5%. Sequencing input: PBMCs. The source is a human donor in good health.

The V gene is TRBV7-9, the J gene TRBJ2-1; no clear D gene. V was cut by 5 bases and J by 0 bases, with 11 bases left in between. The CDR3 is 15 amino acids. CDR1 is SEHNR and CDR2 is FQNEAQ in the germline V gene (reference sequence). This chain's CDR3 is CASSPPASSYNEQFF. Written as DNA, the CDR3 is TGTGCCAGCAGCCCCCCTGCCAGCTCCTACAATGAGCAGTTCTTC.

The genes are TRBV19 and TRBJ2-3; tentative D call: TRBD2 (6 bases). The CDR3 has 13 amino acids. Germline V gene sequence: CDR1 LNHDA, CDR2 SQIVND (reference sequence). Trimming removed 6 bases from V and 2 bases from J, with 9 bases in between. The CDR3 DNA sequence: TGTGCCAGTAGGCGGGACCTCACAGATACGCAGTATTTT. This codes for CASRRDLTDTQYF.

The CDR3 DNA follows: TGCGCCAGCAGCCAAGTGTCAGTCAACTATGGCTACACCTTC. It translates to CASSQVSVNYGYTF. J is TRBJ1-2 and V is TRBV4-1; D gene ambiguous. Germline V gives CDR1 MGHRA, CDR2 YSYEKL. This CDR3 has 14 residues. V lost 1 base and J lost 2, with 8 bases in between.

This chain links TRBV4-1 with TRBJ2-7, with 11 bases lining up with TRBD2. This CDR3 comprises 15 residues. Trimming cost V 2 bases and J 9 bases; bases outside gene matches: 9. CDR1 and CDR2 from the germline V gene are MGHRA and YSYEKL. Written as DNA, the CDR3 is TGCGCCAGCAGCCAACCCGGGACTAGCGGTCTACGGCAGTACTTC. It encodes CASSQPGTSGLRQYF.

CDR3 in DNA: TGTGCCAGCAGCTTAGGGGGGCCTGGTCAGCCCCAGCATTTT. Translation gives CASSLGGPGQPQHF. The rearrangement joins TRBV7-9 to TRBJ1-5; possibly TRBD1 for D (6 bases). V lost 1 base to trimming and J lost 6 bases, with 10 bases between them. Germline V gene sequence: CDR1 SEHNR, CDR2 FQNEAQ (reference sequence). There are 14 residues in the CDR3.

J is TRBJ2-1 and V is TRBV19; D possibly corresponds to TRBD2 (6 bases). The CDR3 is 16 residues long. V lost 5 bases and J 2 bases, leaving 16 bases between the germline ends. Germline lookup yields CDR1 LNHDA and CDR2 SQIVND (reference sequence). The CDR3 DNA sequence: TGTGCCAGTAGTGTACTTAGCGGAAGGACCTACAATGAGCAGTTCTTC. Translated: CASSVLSGRTYNEQFF.

The chain uses TRBV19 and TRBJ2-3; no firm D call. The CDR3 length is 14 residues. The V end was cut by 10 bases, the J end by 4 bases, with 18 bases between. CDR1 LNHDA and CDR2 SQIVND come from the germline V gene (reference sequence). CDR3 coding DNA: TGTGCCACCCGGGTAGGCCGTGAGGCAGATACGCAGTATTTT. It yields the protein CATRVGREADTQYF.

This clone has a single count. The chain has TRBV5-6 and TRBJ1-2; D not resolved. V shed 2 bases and J shed 4 bases, with 15 bases lying between them. The CDR3 has 15 amino acids. Germline CDR1 reads SGHDT; CDR2 reads YYEEEE. CDR3 protein: CASSFVPQEIYGYTF. The CDR3 region has the DNA TGTGCCAGCAGCTTCGTACCCCAGGAAATCTATGGCTACACCTTC.

The chain couples TRBV18 to TRBJ2-1, with a possible D match to TRBD2 (6 bases). V was pared by 3 bases and J by 8 bases, with 14 bases between. Germline loops: CDR1 KGHSH, CDR2 LQKENI. The CDR3 is made up of 14 amino acids. The CDR3 loop is CASSPVLALDEQFF. The CDR3 coding sequence is TGTGCCAGCTCACCGGTACTAGCCCTCGATGAGCAGTTCTTC.

The V call is TRBV7-6, the J call TRBJ1-2, with 10 bases fitting TRBD1. The CDR3 has 14 residues. CDR1 and CDR2 (germline): SGHVS, FNYEAQ. V was pared by 5 bases and J by 8 bases, with 8 bases of the junction left unmatched. DNA of the CDR3: TGTGCCAGCAGCCTGGGGGGACAGGGGCGAGGCTACACCTTC. This translates into CASSLGGQGRGYTF.

This chain uses TRBV7-8 with TRBJ1-1, with 9 bases matching TRBD1. V trimming: 3 bases; J trimming: 2 bases; junction bases outside the gene matches: 22. The V gene's germline CDR1 is SGHVS and CDR2 FQNEAQ. This CDR3 contains 21 residues. CDR3 sequence (DNA): TGTGCCAGCAGCTTTGGACCCGGGACAGGGTTAAGGGAGTCTCTAAACACTGAAGCTTTCTTT. Its protein is CASSFGPGTGLRESLNTEAFF.

The V gene is TRBV2, the J gene TRBJ1-1; possibly TRBD1 for D (5 bases). V was shortened by 6 bases and J by 5 bases, with 10 bases between the two germline ends. Germline lookup yields CDR1 SNHLY and CDR2 FYNNEI. The CDR3 runs to 12 residues. CDR3 loop: CASRAGPTEAFF. The CDR3 coding sequence is TGTGCCAGCAGGGCGGGACCTACTGAAGCTTTCTTT.

V and J are TRBV27 and TRBJ1-1; no clear D gene. Germline V gene sequence: CDR1 MNHEY, CDR2 SMNVEV (reference sequence). V dropped 0 bases and J dropped 1 base, with 30 bases sitting between them. This CDR3 spans 22 amino acids. The CDR3 loop reads CASSLSRTGSSRPVHGNTEAFF. In DNA form, the CDR3 reads TGTGCCAGCAGTTTATCGCGGACGGGATCTTCACGACCGGTGCATGGGAACACTGAAGCTTTCTTT.

The rearrangement uses TRBV5-6 and TRBJ1-5; 12 bases line up with TRBD1. The CDR3 runs to 16 residues. J gave up 4 bases and V 2 bases, and 4 bases lay outside the gene matches. From germline, CDR1 is SGHDT and CDR2 YYEEEE. The chain's CDR3 is CASSLGGQGANQPQHF. The CDR3 bases are TGTGCCAGCAGCTTAGGGGGACAGGGGGCTAATCAGCCCCAGCATTTT.

V gene TRBV4-2 combines with J gene TRBJ1-1; TRBD1 matches at 8 bases. The V and J ends lost 4 bases and 3 bases, in that order; junction bases with no gene match: 4. Germline loops: CDR1 LGHNA, CDR2 YNFKEQ. The CDR3 is 14 amino acids. The CDR3 loop is CASSRNRGDTEAFF. CDR3 nucleotides: TGTGCCAGCAGCCGCAACAGGGGGGACACTGAAGCTTTCTTT.

This chain joins TRBV19 and TRBJ2-7, with a weak D call TRBD2 (6 bases). Germline CDR1 reads LNHDA; CDR2 reads SQIVND (reference sequence). This CDR3 spans 13 amino acids. V lost 5 bases to trimming and J lost 0 bases, with 8 bases between them. CDR3 sequence (DNA): TGTGCCAGTAGTTCTAGCGACTCCTACGAGCAGTACTTC. This codes for CASSSSDSYEQYF.

The V gene is TRBV19, the J gene TRBJ1-5, with D perhaps TRBD1 (6 bases). Deletions cut 6 bases from V and 3 bases from J, with 18 bases between. Germline values: CDR1 LNHDA, CDR2 SQIVND (reference sequence). The CDR3 has 16 amino acids. The CDR3 reads CASRPMRTVPNQPQHF. CDR3 coding DNA: TGTGCCAGTAGGCCGATGAGGACAGTCCCCAATCAGCCCCAGCATTTT.

Here the CDR3 DNA reads TGTGCCATCAGGGCGGGGAACACTGAAGCTTTCTTT. Amino acids: CAIRAGNTEAFF. The chain uses TRBV10-3 and TRBJ1-1; D call uncertain. Germline V gene sequence: CDR1 ENHRY, CDR2 SYGVKD. The CDR3 spans 12 residues. Trimming pared 6 bases from V and 1 base from J, leaving 6 bases between.

The rearrangement links TRBV29-1 to TRBJ2-1, with 10 bases fitting TRBD1. Trimming took 4 bases from V and 13 from J; bases not matched to a gene: 22. The CDR3 runs to 17 residues. Germline CDR1 and CDR2: SQVTM and ANQGSEA. The CDR3 coding sequence is TGCAGCGTTGTGGGGACAGGGGCTCAAGCAGGGGCGTATGGACAGTTCTTC. Translating it yields CSVVGTGAQAGAYGQFF.

The chain couples TRBV7-8 to TRBJ1-2, with TRBD1 matching 7 bases. J was trimmed by 2 bases and V by 3 bases; bases with no gene match: 15. The CDR3 runs to 18 residues. The germline V gene encodes CDR1 SGHVS and CDR2 FQNEAQ. CDR3 nucleotides: TGTGCCAGCAGCTTGCTATTCCGGGACAGAGATTACAACTATGGCTACACCTTC. Translated, it gives CASSLLFRDRDYNYGYTF.

The chain employs TRBV15 and TRBJ2-1, with 11 bases matching TRBD2. The trim removed 3 bases at V and 7 bases at J, leaving 8 bases unmatched. Per germline, CDR1 LNHNV and CDR2 YYDKDF (reference sequence). CDR3 size: 16 residues. The CDR3 DNA reads as TGTGCCACCAGCAGTCTGCAGGCTAGCGGGAGGAATGAGCAGTTCTTC. Amino acid sequence: CATSSLQASGRNEQFF.

The rearrangement joins TRBV6-6 to TRBJ1-2; maybe TRBD1 (5 bases). V was cut by 6 bases and J by 5 bases, with 10 bases left in between. The germline V gene encodes CDR1 MNHNY and CDR2 SVGAGI (reference sequence). The CDR3 length is 12 residues. This CDR3 is CASRQGHYGYTF. Written as DNA, the CDR3 is TGTGCCAGCAGACAAGGACATTATGGCTACACCTTC.

The genes are TRBV11-3 and TRBJ2-3, with D tentatively TRBD2 (6 bases). The CDR3 runs 15 residues. The germline gives CDR1 SGHNT, CDR2 YENEEA. V dropped 5 bases and J dropped 6 bases, with 18 bases sitting between them. CDR3 sequence reads: CASSRTGTQWDTQYF. The DNA of the CDR3 is TGTGCCAGCAGCCGGACGGGGACTCAATGGGATACGCAGTATTTT.

About this clone: Other DNA sequences in this sample translate to the same CDR3. The V gene is TRBV6-1, the J gene TRBJ2-3; no firm D call. V lost 2 bases, J lost 3 bases, and 3 bases lay in between. CDR1 and CDR2 from the germline V gene are MNHNS and SASEGT. The length of the CDR3 is 12 residues. CDR3 loop: CASSELTDTQYF. The CDR3, as DNA: TGTGCCAGCAGTGAACTAACAGATACGCAGTATTTT.

The rearrangement links TRBV28 to TRBJ2-7, with D possibly matching TRBD2 (5 bases). The CDR3 has 13 amino acids. Germline V gives CDR1 MDHEN, CDR2 SYDVKM. V dropped 9 bases and J dropped 3 bases, with 15 bases sitting between them. For the CDR3, the DNA is TGTGCCAGTAAATCAGGAGGTCGCTACGAGCAGTACTTC. As protein: CASKSGGRYEQYF.

This clone was counted a few times. The sample contains more than one DNA sequence encoding this CDR3. This chain uses TRBV5-1 with TRBJ2-1; 7 bases map to TRBD1. CDR3 length: 13 residues. Germline V gene sequence: CDR1 SGHRS, CDR2 YFSETQ. V trimming: 0 bases; J trimming: 7 bases; junction bases outside the gene matches: 1. In nucleotides, the CDR3 is TGCGCCAGCAGCTTGGACAGGGGTAATGAGCAGTTCTTC. Protein: CASSLDRGNEQFF.

This clone was picked up one time. This chain links TRBV6-4 with TRBJ1-1; D gene unclear. Trimming took 6 bases from V and 0 from J, leaving 14 bases between them. This CDR3 region has 15 residues. Per the germline V gene, CDR1 is MRHNA and CDR2 is SNTAGT. As DNA, the CDR3 is TGTGCCAGCAGAGAGACTCCTACTATGAACACTGAAGCTTTCTTT. Its protein is CASRETPTMNTEAFF.